The 27 T cell receptor beta chains below all came from one sample that was sequenced in a study of breast tumors, draining lymph nodes, adjacent tissues (dated by TCRdb to the mid-2010s). The lymph node samples were taken from the axillary draining lymph nodes of breast cancer patients. The protocol used for the library was multiplex PCR. The instrument was an Illumina HiSeq 2000. TCRdb's own reprocessing of the public reads used fastp at Q25 and MiXCR and kept productive beta chains. Records with the same CDR3 protein are collapsed into one entry carrying the most frequent genes and DNA. This sample is represented by roughly 130,000 distinct CDR3 sequences; about 20% of them were singletons. Together, the top ten hold less than 4.5% of the sample. The sequencing sample was made of axillary lymph node tissue. These TCRs come from a female donor with breast cancer. Some clones in this sample may be carry-over from other donors' samples.

V gene TRBV3-1 combines with J gene TRBJ2-7; D remains unclear. Germline V CDR1 and CDR2: LGHDT, YNNKEL (reference sequence). With 5 bases removed from V and 5 bases from J, the gap between germline ends came to 16 bases. The CDR3 is 14 amino acids. This CDR3 is CASSASPGSHEQYF. The CDR3, as DNA: TGTGCCAGCAGCGCATCGCCGGGTTCCCACGAGCAGTACTTC.

This clonotype has a count of ten or more. CDR3 nucleotide sequence: TGTGCCACCAGAGATACAGGGGACTCTGGGGCCAACGTCCTGACTTTC. Amino acids: CATRDTGDSGANVLTF. The rearrangement uses TRBV15 and TRBJ2-6; 7 positions agree with TRBD1. J was trimmed by 0 bases and V by 6 bases; bases with no gene match: 5. Germline assignment: CDR1 LNHNV and CDR2 YYDKDF (reference sequence). This CDR3 region has 16 residues.

This clonotype was detected ten times or more. The rearrangement joins TRBV2 to TRBJ2-1; TRBD1 is a possible D gene (6 bases). Trimming pared 5 bases from V and 3 bases from J, leaving 8 bases between. The CDR3 is 13 amino acids. Germline-derived CDR1 and CDR2 are SNHLY and FYNNEI. The CDR3 bases are TGTGCCAGCAGTCGCAGGGGCTACAATGAGCAGTTCTTC. Translation gives CASSRRGYNEQFF.

The chain is built from TRBV20-1 and TRBJ2-5; 8 positions match TRBD2. Germline V CDR1 and CDR2: DFQATT, SNEGSKA (reference sequence). The trim removed 5 bases at V and 5 bases at J, leaving 13 bases unmatched. There are 15 residues in the CDR3. The CDR3 region is CSAREGVSRVETQYF. CDR3 DNA: TGCAGTGCTCGGGAGGGAGTCTCACGAGTGGAGACCCAGTACTTC.

This clonotype appeared many times. The CDR3 region is CASSSTANNSPLHF. CDR3 in DNA: TGTGCCAGCAGCTCGACAGCCAATAATTCACCCCTCCACTTT. The chain has TRBV7-9 and TRBJ1-6, with TRBD1 as a possible D gene (5 bases). Trimming stripped 4 bases from V and 5 bases from J, with 9 bases between. Per germline, CDR1 SEHNR and CDR2 FQNEAQ (reference sequence). The CDR3 spans 14 residues.

This clonotype was picked up many times. The rearrangement joins TRBV28 to TRBJ2-7, with 7 bases fitting TRBD2. The germline CDR1 and CDR2 sequences are MDHEN and SYDVKM. This CDR3 is 14 amino acids long. V lost 7 bases and J lost 5; bases outside the gene matches: 11. Written as DNA, the CDR3 is TGTGCCAGCATGGGGAGGGGCCCACTTGACGAGCAGTACTTC. Translation gives CASMGRGPLDEQYF.

This clonotype was seen at least ten times. The chain combines TRBV19 with TRBJ2-1; TRBD1 matches 8 bases. With V trimmed by 4 bases and J by 9 bases, 8 bases remained unmatched. Germline lookup yields CDR1 LNHDA and CDR2 SQIVND (reference sequence). The CDR3 loop spans 14 amino acids. The CDR3 is CASSTGTGGGEQFF. For the CDR3, the DNA is TGTGCCAGTAGTACCGGGACAGGAGGAGGTGAGCAGTTCTTC.

Worth noting for this clonotype: This may be a read error: a much more frequent sequence differs by one nucleotide. The chain has TRBV14 and TRBJ1-5; D remains ambiguous. V was shortened by 4 bases and J by 0 bases, with 7 bases between the two germline ends. Per the germline V gene, CDR1 is SGHDN and CDR2 is FVKESK. The length of the CDR3 is 14 residues. CDR3 DNA sequence: TGTGCCAGCAGCCTGTCCAGTAGCAATCAGCCCCAGCATTTT. Translation gives CASSLSSSNQPQHF.

In this sample, this clonotype turned up many times. The J gene is TRBJ1-2, the V gene TRBV29-1; D not certain. This CDR3 has 14 amino acids. The V gene's germline CDR1 is SQVTM and CDR2 ANQGSEA. Trimming removed 5 bases at V and 0 bases at J, with 13 bases between. Written as DNA, the CDR3 is TGCAGCGTTCGCGACTCACGCACTAACTATGGCTACACCTTC. Translated: CSVRDSRTNYGYTF.

This clonotype was observed at least ten times. The rearrangement links TRBV7-6 to TRBJ2-1, with D uncertain. V lost 5 bases to trimming and J lost 4 bases, with 9 bases between them. Germline CDR1 SGHVS, CDR2 FNYEAQ. The length of the CDR3 is 13 residues. The CDR3 here is CASSKPPYNEQFF. The CDR3 nucleotides are TGTGCCAGCAGCAAACCCCCTTACAATGAGCAGTTCTTC.

The rearrangement links TRBV4-1 to TRBJ1-1; D remains ambiguous. V gave up 0 bases and J gave up 1 base, with 9 bases separating them. Germline V gives CDR1 MGHRA, CDR2 YSYEKL. The CDR3 consists of 15 residues. The CDR3 sequence: CASSQDSAANTEAFF. The CDR3 nucleotides are TGCGCCAGCAGCCAAGATAGTGCAGCGAACACTGAAGCTTTCTTT.

With regard to this clonotype: A much larger clone lies a single base off, so this may be a read error. J is TRBJ2-7 and V is TRBV6-2 or TRBV6-3; D may correspond to TRBD1 or TRBD2 (6 bases each). The CDR3 has 18 residues. CDR1 and CDR2 from the germline V gene are MNHEY and SVGEGT. The V gene lost 0 bases and the J gene lost 2 bases, with 20 bases spanning the gap. CDR3 residues: CASSYSRSDNGGTYEQYF. The DNA of the CDR3 is TGTGCCAGCAGTTACTCGAGATCTGACAACGGGGGCACCTACGAGCAGTACTTC.

This chain uses TRBV7-2 with TRBJ1-1; D perhaps matches TRBD1 (6 bases). Germline V gene sequence: CDR1 SGHTA, CDR2 FQGNSA. Between the trimmed V and J ends, which lost 3 bases and 1 base, there was a span of 12 bases. The CDR3 is 15 amino acids. This CDR3 reads CASSFADRPNTEAFF. In nucleotides, the CDR3 is TGTGCCAGCAGCTTCGCCGACAGGCCGAACACTGAAGCTTTCTTT.

J is TRBJ2-5 and V is TRBV30; TRBD2 matches 11 bases. In germline, CDR1 is GTSNPN, CDR2 SVGIG (reference sequence). V was clipped by 4 bases and J by 7 bases; unmatched bases: 2. This CDR3 spans 12 amino acids. This CDR3 is CAWKLAGATQYF. The CDR3 region has the DNA TGTGCCTGGAAACTAGCGGGAGCGACCCAGTACTTC.

This clonotype has more than one count but fewer than ten. This clone may be a read error of a much larger clone one base away. This chain links TRBV12-3 or TRBV12-4 with TRBJ2-5; the D gene is possibly TRBD1 (5 bases). The CDR3 contains 13 residues. Between the trimmed V and J ends, which lost 5 bases and 5 bases, there was a span of 12 bases. CDR3 sequence (DNA): TGTGCCAGCAGTCAGAAGGGGCCGGAGACCCAGTACTTC. Its translation is CASSQKGPETQYF.

A remark on this clonotype: One junction end does not reproduce the germline sequence, and a read error may be involved. The rearrangement joins TRBV28 to TRBJ1-6, with D uncertain. Germline loops: CDR1 MDHEN, CDR2 SYDVKM. The CDR3 has 14 amino acids. CDR3: CATSLAVYNSPLHF. CDR3 sequence (DNA): TGTGCCACCAGTTTAGCGGTCTATAATTCACCCCTCCACTTT.

This clonotype was found a few times. The V and J genes are TRBV19 and TRBJ1-2, with D perhaps matching TRBD1 (6 bases). The length of the CDR3 is 13 residues. The V gene lost 4 bases and the J gene lost 10 bases, with 16 bases spanning the gap. Germline-derived CDR1 and CDR2 are LNHDA and SQIVND (reference sequence). This CDR3 reads CASSTGTSGAYTF. CDR3 DNA: TGTGCCAGTAGTACCGGGACATCGGGGGCCTACACCTTC. The whole variable domain, remainder taken from reference TRBV19 and TRBJ1-2, is DGGITQSPKYLFRKEGQNVTLSCEQNLNHDAMYWYRQDPGQGLRLIYYSQIVNDFQKGDIAEGYSVSREKKESFPLTVTSAQKNPTAFYLCASSTGTSGAYTFGSGTRLTVV.

This clonotype was counted ten times or more. The chain has TRBV12-3 or TRBV12-4 and TRBJ1-6, with D possibly TRBD1 on 6 matching bases. V was pared by 7 bases and J by 7 bases, with 11 bases between. This CDR3 has 13 amino acids. The CDR3 bases are TGTGCCAGCACCCGGACAGACAATTCACCCCTCCACTTT. It specifies CASTRTDNSPLHF.

This clonotype was counted a few times. The chain has TRBV9 and TRBJ2-1, with D possibly TRBD2 on 6 matching bases. CDR1 and CDR2 (germline): SGDLS, YYNGEE. CDR3 length: 15 amino acids. V lost 0 bases and J lost 7, with 14 bases in between. Written as DNA, the CDR3 is TGTGCCAGCAGCGTAGGCTCCCTTCTAGCGAATGAGCAGTTCTTC. It yields the protein CASSVGSLLANEQFF.

This clonotype was recorded many times. The rearrangement joins TRBV2 to TRBJ2-7; 8 positions match TRBD2. The CDR3 spans 13 residues. In germline, CDR1 is SNHLY, CDR2 FYNNEI. V was clipped by 7 bases and J by 2 bases; unmatched bases: 4. CDR3 loop: CASTGGATYEQYF. In DNA, the CDR3 is TGTGCCAGCACCGGGGGGGCCACCTACGAGCAGTACTTC.

Ten or more counts support this clonotype. CDR3 nucleotide sequence: TGTGCCAGCAGCCGTCCGTGGGGCCAAGAGACCCAGTACTTC. It codes for CASSRPWGQETQYF. The J gene is TRBJ2-5, the V gene TRBV7-2; D ambiguous. The germline V gene has CDR1 SGHTA and CDR2 FQGNSA. V was cut by 5 bases and J by 1 base, with 11 bases left in between. The CDR3 contains 14 residues.

Note on this clonotype: This clone may be a read error of a much larger clone one base away. V is TRBV7-9 and J is TRBJ2-5, with TRBD1 as a possible D gene (5 bases). Looked up from germline, CDR1 is SEHNR and CDR2 is FQNEAQ (reference sequence). The CDR3 sequence is 13 residues long. CDR3 residues: CAGSLGPQETQYF. The CDR3 DNA reads as TGTGCCGGCAGCTTGGGGCCTCAAGAGACCCAGTACTTC.

With regard to this clonotype: It may be a read error: a sequence one base away is much more abundant. The chain employs TRBV7-9 and TRBJ1-3; 9 positions agree with TRBD1. Germline V CDR1 and CDR2: SEHNR, FQNEAQ (reference sequence). Trimming cost V 5 bases and J 11 bases; bases outside gene matches: 7. The CDR3 totals 13 residues. CDR3 region: CASSQDRGRAIYF. The CDR3 DNA follows: TGTGCCAGCAGCCAAGACAGGGGGAGGGCCATATATTTT.

This clonotype has a count of ten or more. The chain couples TRBV2 to TRBJ2-2; D is possibly TRBD2 (5 bases). Trimming shortened V by 6 bases and J by 4 bases, and 15 bases separated the two germline ends. The CDR3 spans 15 residues. CDR1 and CDR2 (germline): SNHLY, FYNNEI. In nucleotides, the CDR3 is TGTGCCAGCAGCCAGTCAGGACTTAGCACCGGGGAGCTGTTTTTT. Its translation is CASSQSGLSTGELFF.

The table lists this clonotype with many counts. The chain uses TRBV5-1 and TRBJ2-1, with 12 bases matching TRBD1. The CDR3 spans 17 residues. V was clipped by 3 bases and J by 4 bases; unmatched bases: 8. CDR1 is SGHRS and CDR2 is YFSETQ in the germline V gene. CDR3 residues: CASSWEPGQGAYNEQFF. In nucleotides, the CDR3 is TGCGCCAGCAGCTGGGAACCGGGACAGGGGGCATACAATGAGCAGTTCTTC.

This clonotype came up many times. The chain couples TRBV30 to TRBJ1-5; the D is unclear. Germline V CDR1 and CDR2: GTSNPN, SVGIG (reference sequence). The V end was cut by 2 bases, the J end by 4 bases, with 9 bases between. CDR3 length: 13 amino acids. The CDR3 nucleotides read TGTGCCTGGAGTATCGACGGGAATCAGCCCCAGCATTTT. It codes for CAWSIDGNQPQHF.

This clonotype came up many times. The V gene is TRBV20-1, the J gene TRBJ2-7; 8 bases align to TRBD2. The CDR3 extends over 13 amino acids. The germline V gene encodes CDR1 DFQATT and CDR2 SNEGSKA (reference sequence). V shed 1 base, J shed 4 bases, and the junction held 3 bases outside the gene matches. The chain's CDR3 is CSARGTSSYEQYF. The CDR3 DNA is TGCAGTGCTAGAGGGACTAGCAGTTACGAGCAGTACTTC.